The 12 T cell receptor beta chains reported below all come from one sample, sequenced in a study of T-cell memory formation after mild COVID-19. TCRdb used MiXCR to reprocess the 5' RACE reads, holding one entry per CDR3 protein. The sample contains roughly 150,000 distinct CDR3 sequences, 14% of which appear only once. The source material was PBMCs or a T cell subset sorted from them (not recorded which). The receptors were gathered from an adult woman who had mild COVID-19 (a few samples of this study predate the infection). Cell type and time point are not known.

The chain recombines TRBV4-2 with TRBJ1-5; TRBD1 matches at 7 bases. V lost 1 base to trimming and J lost 1 base; unmatched junction nucleotides: 4. The length of the CDR3 is 16 residues. Germline-derived CDR1 and CDR2 are LGHNA and YNFKEQ. The DNA for the CDR3 is TGTGCCAGCAGCCAAGGGGTACAGGGGAGCAATCAGCCCCAGCATTTT. Translated: CASSQGVQGSNQPQHF.

This clonotype was detected only a few times. The rearrangement uses TRBV24-1 and TRBJ2-1; D possibly corresponds to TRBD2 (7 bases). Trimming pared 9 bases from V and 1 base from J, leaving 18 bases between. The CDR3 runs to 16 residues. CDR1 KGHDR and CDR2 SFDVKD come from the germline V gene. CDR3 nucleotide sequence: TGTGCCACCGCAGGGGAGGGCCCCATATCCTACAATGAGCAGTTCTTC. Translated, it gives CATAGEGPISYNEQFF.

This chain links TRBV18 with TRBJ1-6; 8 bases map to TRBD1. The CDR3 sequence is 16 residues long. V was pared by 2 bases and J by 7 bases, with 7 bases of the junction left unmatched. The germline CDR1 and CDR2 sequences are KGHSH and LQKENI. CDR3 region: CASSPTLDRENSPLHF. The CDR3, as DNA: TGTGCCAGCTCACCAACTTTGGACAGGGAGAATTCACCCCTCCACTTT. Supplemented by reference TRBV18 and TRBJ1-6, the full variable domain reads NAGVMQNPRHLVRRRGQEARLRCSPMKGHSHVYWYRQLPEEGLKFMVYLQKENIIDESGMPKERFSAEFPKEGPSILRIQQVVRGDSAAYFCASSPTLDRENSPLHFGNGTRLTVT.

This clonotype turned up a few times. The gene calls are TRBV20-1 and TRBJ2-3, with TRBD1 identical over 10 bases. In germline, CDR1 is DFQATT, CDR2 SNEGSKA (reference sequence). V shed 3 bases, J shed 8 bases, and the junction held 8 bases outside the gene matches. The CDR3 totals 14 residues. The CDR3: CSASRDRGRRTQYF. CDR3 nucleotides: TGCAGTGCTAGCCGGGACAGGGGCCGTCGTACGCAGTATTTT.

This clonotype has just a few counts. This chain joins TRBV6-2 or TRBV6-3 and TRBJ2-1, with no clear D. The V gene's germline CDR1 is MNHEY and CDR2 SVGEGT. Trimming stripped 2 bases from V and 6 bases from J, with 14 bases between. This CDR3 comprises 15 residues. The CDR3 nucleotides read TGTGCCAGCAGTTACAAGAGACAAGCAGGCAATGAGCAGTTCTTC. It yields the protein CASSYKRQAGNEQFF.

The genes are TRBV12-3 or TRBV12-4 and TRBJ1-5, with no clear D. The CDR3 contains 13 residues. V gave up 3 bases and J gave up 4 bases, with 7 bases separating them. The CDR3 sequence is CASSFRLNQPQHF. Written as DNA, the CDR3 is TGTGCCAGCAGTTTCAGGTTAAATCAGCCCCAGCATTTT.

This clonotype showed up many times. The J gene is TRBJ2-1, the V gene TRBV20-1, with TRBD2 matching over 14 bases. The length of the CDR3 is 18 residues. CDR1 is DFQATT and CDR2 is SNEGSKA in the germline V gene (reference sequence). V shed 0 bases, J shed 4 bases, and the junction held 8 bases outside the gene matches. As DNA, the CDR3 is TGCAGTGCTAGAGATCCGGGACTAGCGGGGGAAGCGTACAATGAGCAGTTCTTC. Its translation: CSARDPGLAGEAYNEQFF.

V usage is TRBV29-1 and J usage is TRBJ2-2; 8 nucleotides agree with TRBD1. The CDR3 totals 15 residues. Per germline, CDR1 SQVTM and CDR2 ANQGSEA. Trimming removed 5 bases from V and 3 bases from J; junction bases left unmatched: 8. CDR3 sequence reads: CSVPLTGAHTGELFF. The CDR3 DNA follows: TGCAGCGTTCCCTTGACAGGGGCACACACCGGGGAGCTGTTTTTT.

This clonotype was seen only a few times. The chain joins TRBV20-1 to TRBJ2-7; D possibly corresponds to TRBD2 (6 bases). The CDR3 totals 15 residues. Germline V gene sequence: CDR1 DFQATT, CDR2 SNEGSKA (reference sequence). V lost 4 bases and J 3 bases, leaving 19 bases between the germline ends. In DNA, the CDR3 is TGCAGTGCTAAACGTTGGGGGGACGAAGACTACGAGCAGTACTTC. As protein: CSAKRWGDEDYEQYF.

This clonotype was counted only a few times. The genes are TRBV6-2 or TRBV6-3 and TRBJ2-1, with 10 bases identical to TRBD2. V was clipped by 6 bases and J by 5 bases; unmatched bases: 7. This CDR3 has 15 amino acids. From germline, CDR1 is MNHEY and CDR2 SVGEGT. CDR3 loop: CASRPSGRGHNEQFF. Here the CDR3 DNA reads TGTGCCAGCAGACCTAGCGGGAGAGGTCACAATGAGCAGTTCTTC.

This clonotype was picked up a small number of times. The rearrangement uses TRBV5-1 and TRBJ2-1, with 7 bases fitting TRBD2. The CDR3 extends over 15 amino acids. Germline V gives CDR1 SGHRS, CDR2 YFSETQ. The V segment lost 4 bases and the J segment 4 bases; nucleotides outside the gene matches: 8. The CDR3: CASSRSSGSYNEQFF. The CDR3 DNA sequence: TGCGCCAGCAGCCGGTCTAGCGGATCTTACAATGAGCAGTTCTTC.

This rearrangement joins TRBV7-9 to TRBJ2-3; D is unresolved. The ends were cut back, 2 bases at V and 2 bases at J, with 8 bases in the middle. The CDR3 spans 14 residues. Germline V CDR1 and CDR2: SEHNR, FQNEAQ (reference sequence). The CDR3 DNA follows: TGTGCCAGCAGCTTATTGTCCTTCACAGATACGCAGTATTTT. Encoded protein: CASSLLSFTDTQYF. The full variable domain, completed using reference TRBV7-9 and TRBJ2-3, is DTGVSQNPRHKITKRGQNVTFRCDPISEHNRLYWYRQTLGQGPEFLTYFQNEAQLEKSRLLSDRFSAERPKGSFSTLEIQRTEQGDSAMYLCASSLLSFTDTQYFGPGTRLTVL.